The table lists the clone carrying this TCR beta chain with a count of one. Its antigen is not known. The data are from a study of T cell responses to AZD1222 COVID-19 vaccine. The CDR3 consists of 13 residues. V was pared by 8 bases and J by 8 bases, with 15 bases between. Notes on the study in general: The study found vaccine-associated CD4 TCRs spanning spike, dominant at 160-218 and 743-854. Repertoires were collected only later (after the peak T cell response had occurred). Only 5 or 6 people who got AZD1222 tested seropositive at baseline.

TCRdb's copy holds only in-frame clones and misses some; the assay was immunoSEQ multiplex PCR. Of approximately 140,000 clones listed, roughly nine tenths are singletons. This TCR derives from an adult in good health. V gene TRBV12-3 or TRBV12-4 combines with J gene TRBJ1-4; D is uncertain. The material sequenced was peripheral blood, taken on day 0 of AZD1222 vaccination. The CDR3 nucleotides are TGTGCCAGCGGAAAGGTGCTAGCCGAAAAACTGTTTTTT. Its protein is CASGKVLAEKLFF.